The clone carrying this TCR beta chain has only one observation. Produced via immunoSEQ multiplex PCR; TCRdb's table is partial and in-frame only. The sample yields around 20,000 clones, around 65% seen once. This sample was included in a study of PD-1 blockade in classical Hodgkin lymphoma. Brentuximab vedotin exposure varied, and every patient relapsed after autologous stem cell transplantation. The CDR3 runs 13 residues. Germline V gene data show CDR1 as LNHDA and CDR2 as SQIVND (reference sequence). Trimming left V 4 bases short and J 0 bases short, with 7 bases between. The sequenced sample was peripheral blood mononuclear cells (PBMCs), obtained at baseline. The chain joins TRBV19 to TRBJ2-7, with D hard to call. This TCR was sampled from a human donor with classical Hodgkin lymphoma. CDR3 loop: CASSTDPSYEQYF. As DNA, the CDR3 is TGTGCCAGTAGTACCGACCCCTCCTACGAGCAGTACTTC.